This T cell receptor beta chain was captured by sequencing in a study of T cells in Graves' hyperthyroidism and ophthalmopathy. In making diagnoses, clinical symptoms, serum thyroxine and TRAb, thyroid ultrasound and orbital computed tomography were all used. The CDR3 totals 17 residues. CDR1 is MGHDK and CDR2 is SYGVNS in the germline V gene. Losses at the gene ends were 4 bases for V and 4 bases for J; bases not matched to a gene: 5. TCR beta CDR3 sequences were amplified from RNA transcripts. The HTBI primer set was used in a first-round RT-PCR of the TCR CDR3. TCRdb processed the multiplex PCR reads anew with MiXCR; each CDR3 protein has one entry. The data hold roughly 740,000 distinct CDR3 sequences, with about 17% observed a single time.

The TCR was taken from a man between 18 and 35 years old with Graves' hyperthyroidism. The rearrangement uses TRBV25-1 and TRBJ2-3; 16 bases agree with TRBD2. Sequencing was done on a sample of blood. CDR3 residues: CASSAGLAGGPSDTQYF. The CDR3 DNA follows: TGTGCCAGCAGTGCGGGACTAGCGGGAGGGCCCTCAGATACGCAGTATTTT.